This T cell receptor beta chain was documented in a study of cytomegalovirus exposure and HLA in healthy donors. Whole-study context: Some 85 million unique TCRs, all from HLA-typed donors, were included in an early release of the data.

Trimming cost V 2 bases and J 4 bases, with 22 bases left between them. The CDR3 is 18 amino acids. The germline gives CDR1 SGDLS, CDR2 YYNGEE. PCR used 60 Vbeta primers and 13 Jbeta primers. Data came from immunoSEQ multiplex PCR; TCRdb stores just in-frame clones and leaves some out. The data show around 100,000 clones, roughly three quarters seen once. On this clone itself: Its cognate antigen is unknown.

Study conclusions and caveats: TCR beta sequences numbering around 15,000 were associated with HLA alleles at 0.05 false discovery rate in a later analysis. Researchers catalogued approximately 170 TCR beta chains as cytomegalovirus-associated.

The sample was PBMCs. This sequence originates from a female donor in good health and CMV-seropositive. The chain has TRBV9 and TRBJ2-1, with a possible D match to TRBD1 (6 bases). CDR3 DNA sequence: TGTGCCAGCAGCGTGGAGAGGAAGGGCAGGGGAAGGTACAATGAGCAGTTCTTC. Translation gives CASSVERKGRGRYNEQFF.